One and the same sample provided the 9 T cell receptor beta chains below, sequenced in a study of cytomegalovirus exposure and HLA in healthy donors. The PCR employed 60 Vbeta primers together with 13 Jbeta primers. Produced via immunoSEQ multiplex PCR; TCRdb's table is partial and in-frame only. In the table there are some 150,000 clones, roughly two thirds of which are singletons. The sequencing sample was made of PBMCs. These receptors were collected from a young woman in good health and CMV-seronegative.

This clone has just one count. The chain has TRBV7-9 and TRBJ2-1, with D possibly TRBD2 on 6 matching bases. Germline V gene data show CDR1 as SEHNR and CDR2 as FQNEAQ (reference sequence). This CDR3 has 17 amino acids. Trimming removed 1 base from V and 0 bases from J, with 13 bases in between. The CDR3 region has the DNA TGTGCCAGCAGCTTAGGGGACTTCCAAAGCTCCTACAATGAGCAGTTCTTC. Translated, it gives CASSLGDFQSSYNEQFF.

This sequence joins TRBV18 and TRBJ1-5; possibly TRBD1 for D (6 bases). The CDR3 length is 14 residues. The V and J ends lost 4 bases and 0 bases respectively, with 7 bases between them. Germline CDR1 and CDR2: KGHSH and LQKENI. The DNA of the CDR3 is TGTGCCAGCTCACAGGGGGATAGCAATCAGCCCCAGCATTTT. Translating gives CASSQGDSNQPQHF. Combining the CDR3 with reference TRBV18 and TRBJ1-5 gives the whole variable domain NAGVMQNPRHLVRRRGQEARLRCSPMKGHSHVYWYRQLPEEGLKFMVYLQKENIIDESGMPKERFSAEFPKEGPSILRIQQVVRGDSAAYFCASSQGDSNQPQHFGDGTRLSIL.

The sample holds one count of this clone. J is TRBJ2-2 and V is TRBV13; 10 bases are a match to TRBD1. Trimming cost V 4 bases and J 5 bases; bases outside gene matches: 4. The V gene's germline CDR1 is PRHDT and CDR2 FYEKMQ (reference sequence). The CDR3 length is 15 residues. DNA of the CDR3: TGTGCCAGCAGCTCCGACAGGGGGCGGACCGGGGAGCTGTTTTTT. Translation gives CASSSDRGRTGELFF. Variable domain in full (rest from reference TRBV13 and TRBJ2-2): AAGVIQSPRHLIKEKRETATLKCYPIPRHDTVYWYQQGPGQDPQFLISFYEKMQSDKGSIPDRFSAQQFSDYHSELNMSSLELGDSALYFCASSSDRGRTGELFFGEGSRLTVL.

The chain has TRBV5-4 and TRBJ2-1, with D tentatively TRBD2 (6 bases). The CDR3 totals 13 residues. V lost 3 bases and J 3 bases, leaving 7 bases between the germline ends. CDR1 is SGHNT and CDR2 is YYREEE in the germline V gene (reference sequence). Written as DNA, the CDR3 is TGTGCCAGCAGCTGGGACTTCTACAATGAGCAGTTCTTC. Its translation: CASSWDFYNEQFF.

The chain recombines TRBV4-1 with TRBJ1-4, with D possibly TRBD1 on 5 matching bases. The CDR3 is made up of 16 amino acids. V gave up 6 bases and J gave up 7 bases, with 21 bases separating them. From germline, CDR1 is MGHRA and CDR2 YSYEKL. CDR3 amino acids: CASRPLQEGGGEKLFF. The CDR3 coding sequence is TGCGCCAGCAGACCTTTGCAGGAGGGCGGGGGTGAAAAACTGTTTTTT.

The chain links TRBV2 to TRBJ1-6, with 7 bases lining up with TRBD1. Looked up from germline, CDR1 is SNHLY and CDR2 is FYNNEI. Trimming at V came to 9 bases and at J to 6 bases, leaving 8 bases not matched to a gene. This CDR3 has 14 amino acids. The CDR3 reads CARARDRANSPLHF. The CDR3 DNA reads TGTGCCAGGGCACGGGACAGAGCTAATTCACCCCTCCACTTT.

The chain joins TRBV5-1 to TRBJ2-2; D is possibly TRBD2 (5 bases). The CDR3 is 14 residues long. Per germline, CDR1 SGHRS and CDR2 YFSETQ. The V gene lost 9 bases and the J gene lost 3 bases, with 15 bases spanning the gap. The CDR3 region is CATQRLADTGELFF. The CDR3 DNA reads TGCGCCACCCAACGGCTAGCTGACACCGGGGAGCTGTTTTTT.

The chain uses TRBV7-2 and TRBJ1-1; 9 bases are a match to TRBD1. Germline V gives CDR1 SGHTA, CDR2 FQGNSA. The ends lost 5 bases at V and 4 bases at J; junction bases unmatched: 5. The CDR3 loop spans 14 amino acids. CDR3 in DNA: TGTGCCAGCAGCGTCGACAGGGGGGCCACTGAAGCTTTCTTT. Amino acids: CASSVDRGATEAFF. The variable domain in full, completed from reference TRBV7-2 and TRBJ1-1, reads GAGVSQSPSNKVTEKGKDVELRCDPISGHTALYWYRQSLGQGLEFLIYFQGNSAPDKSGLPSDRFSAERTGGSVSTLTIQRTQQEDSAVYLCASSVDRGATEAFFGQGTRLTVV.

The V call is TRBV7-2, the J call TRBJ2-1, with 7 nucleotides matching TRBD1. Germline trimming cut 3 bases from V and 7 bases from J; bases unmatched to any gene: 6. The germline V gene encodes CDR1 SGHTA and CDR2 FQGNSA. The CDR3 has 14 residues. The CDR3 sequence: CASSLDRTWNEQFF. CDR3 DNA sequence: TGTGCCAGCAGCTTGGACAGGACTTGGAATGAGCAGTTCTTC.